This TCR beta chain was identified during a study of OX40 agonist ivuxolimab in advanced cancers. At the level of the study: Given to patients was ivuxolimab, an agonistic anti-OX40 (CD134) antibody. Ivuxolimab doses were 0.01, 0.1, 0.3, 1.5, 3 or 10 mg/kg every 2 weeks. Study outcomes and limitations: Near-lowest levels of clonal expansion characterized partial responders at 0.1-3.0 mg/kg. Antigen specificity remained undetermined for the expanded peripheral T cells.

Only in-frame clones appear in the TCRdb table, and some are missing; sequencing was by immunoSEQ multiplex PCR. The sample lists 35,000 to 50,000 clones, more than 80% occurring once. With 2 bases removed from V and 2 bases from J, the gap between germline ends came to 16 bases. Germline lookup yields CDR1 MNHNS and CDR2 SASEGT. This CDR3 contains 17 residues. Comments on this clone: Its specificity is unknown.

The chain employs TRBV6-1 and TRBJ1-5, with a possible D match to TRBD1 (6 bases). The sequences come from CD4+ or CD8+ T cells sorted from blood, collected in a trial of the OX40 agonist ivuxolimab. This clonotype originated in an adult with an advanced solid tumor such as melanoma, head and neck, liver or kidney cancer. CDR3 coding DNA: TGTGCCAGCAGTGAAAGGGCGGGGGGCGGAGGCAATCAGCCCCAGCATTTT. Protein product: CASSERAGGGGNQPQHF.